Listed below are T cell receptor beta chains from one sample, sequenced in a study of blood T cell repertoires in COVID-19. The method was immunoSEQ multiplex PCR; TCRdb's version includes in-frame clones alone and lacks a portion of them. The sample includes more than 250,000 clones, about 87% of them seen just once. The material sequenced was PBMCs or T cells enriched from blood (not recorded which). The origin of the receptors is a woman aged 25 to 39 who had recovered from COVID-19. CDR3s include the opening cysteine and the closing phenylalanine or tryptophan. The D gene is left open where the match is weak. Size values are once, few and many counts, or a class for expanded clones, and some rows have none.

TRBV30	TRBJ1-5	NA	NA	TGTGCCTGGAGTGTACGGGTCGGGGAGATTCATAGCAATCAGCCCCAGCATTTT	CAWSVRVGEIHSNQPQHF
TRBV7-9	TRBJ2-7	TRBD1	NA	TGTGCCAGCAGCTCGGACAGGATTGCCTACGAGCAGTACTTC	CASSSDRIAYEQYF
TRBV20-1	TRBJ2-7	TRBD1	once	TGCAGTGCTAGTGACGGGACAGGGCTTTCCTACGAGCAGTACTTC	CSASDGTGLSYEQYF
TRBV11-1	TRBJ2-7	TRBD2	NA	TGTGCCAGCAGCCCCCTGGGGGGGTATTACTACGAGCAGTACTTC	CASSPLGGYYYEQYF
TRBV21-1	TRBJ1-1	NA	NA	TGTGCCAGCAGCGGGACAGGGGGGCCGAACACTGAAGCTTTCTTT	CASSGTGGPNTEAFF
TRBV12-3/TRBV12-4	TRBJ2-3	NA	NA	TGTGCCAGCAGTCCGTCCACAGATACGCAGTATTTT	CASSPSTDTQYF
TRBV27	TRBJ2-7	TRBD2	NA	TGTGCCAGCAGTTCGGGCGGGGGTGCCTACGAGCAGTACTTC	CASSSGGGAYEQYF
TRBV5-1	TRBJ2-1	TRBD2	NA	TGCGCCAGCAGCTTGGGGGAGGGATCCTACAATGAGCAGTTCTTC	CASSLGEGSYNEQFF
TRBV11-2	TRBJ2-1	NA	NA	TGTGCCAGCAGCAAACAGGTGTACAATGAGCAGTTCTTC	CASSKQVYNEQFF
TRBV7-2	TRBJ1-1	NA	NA	TGTGCCGCGGGTCAGGGGAGGAACACTGAAGCTTTCTTT	CAAGQGRNTEAFF
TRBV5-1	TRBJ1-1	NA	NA	TGCGCCAGCAGCTCCCCTCCGTTGGGCAGCGAGGGTACTGAAGCTTTCTTT	CASSSPPLGSEGTEAFF
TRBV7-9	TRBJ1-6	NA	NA	TGTGCCAGCAGCTTAGGGTCAGGGGACAATTCACCCCTCCACTTT	CASSLGSGDNSPLHF
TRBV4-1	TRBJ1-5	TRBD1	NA	TGCGCCAGCAGCCACACTACAGGGGGCCGTTATAGCAATCAGCCCCAGCATTTT	CASSHTTGGRYSNQPQHF
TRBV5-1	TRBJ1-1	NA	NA	TGCGCCAGCAGCTTGGAAGGGGATGGGACTGAAGCTTTCTTT	CASSLEGDGTEAFF
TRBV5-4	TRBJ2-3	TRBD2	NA	TGTGCCAGCAGCTTGGAAAATAGCGGGCTAACAGATACGCAGTATTTT	CASSLENSGLTDTQYF
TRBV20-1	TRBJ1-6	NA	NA	TGCAGTGCTAGTGAGGGCCATAATTCACCCCTCCACTTT	CSASEGHNSPLHF
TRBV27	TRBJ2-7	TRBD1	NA	TGTGCCAGCTCCGCCCGGGGACAGGGGTCAAGTAGTATTCGCGAGCAGTACTTC	CASSARGQGSSSIREQYF
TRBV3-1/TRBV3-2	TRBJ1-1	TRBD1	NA	TGTGCCAGCAGTCGACAGGGTATCAACACTGAAGCTTTCTTT	CASSRQGINTEAFF
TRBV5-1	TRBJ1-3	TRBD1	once	TGCGCCAGCAGACTCGACAGGGGACCTGGAAACACCATATATTTT	CASRLDRGPGNTIYF
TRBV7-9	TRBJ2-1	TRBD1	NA	TGTGCCAGCAGCACGGGACAGTGGCCTGGTGAGCAGTTCTTC	CASSTGQWPGEQFF
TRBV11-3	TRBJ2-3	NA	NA	TGTGCCAGCAGCTTAGGTAGGGGGTCAGATACGCAGTATTTT	CASSLGRGSDTQYF
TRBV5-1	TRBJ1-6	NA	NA	TGCGCCAGCAGCTTCGGGAACCTCGGTAATTCACCCCTCCACTTT	CASSFGNLGNSPLHF
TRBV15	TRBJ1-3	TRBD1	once	TGTGCCACCAGCAGGGACAGGGGGCAGGGGAACACCATATATTTT	CATSRDRGQGNTIYF